The present TCR beta chain was sequenced within a study of cytomegalovirus exposure and HLA in healthy donors. Amplification used 60 Vbeta primers and 13 Jbeta primers. Measured with immunoSEQ multiplex PCR; TCRdb has only the in-frame clones, and not every one. This sample's table reports 85,000 to 110,000 clones. This CDR3 region has 11 residues. V was trimmed by 4 bases and J by 2 bases, leaving 3 bases between them. CDR1 and CDR2 (germline): MNHNS, SASEGT. Study-level results: Analysis performed later showed TCR beta chains linked to HLA being more clonally expanded than equally common others. It was assumed in the presence/absence analyses that sequencing depth was roughly uniform across donors. TCR beta sequences numbering around 15,000 were associated with HLA alleles at 0.05 false discovery rate in a later analysis.

A note on this clone: Its matching antigen is unknown.

V and J are TRBV6-1 and TRBJ2-7; D uncertain. This receptor was obtained from a man in his forties in good health and CMV-seronegative. Sequenced material: PBMCs. CDR3 amino acids: CASSVTYEQYF. Written as DNA, the CDR3 is TGTGCCAGCAGTGTAACCTACGAGCAGTACTTC.